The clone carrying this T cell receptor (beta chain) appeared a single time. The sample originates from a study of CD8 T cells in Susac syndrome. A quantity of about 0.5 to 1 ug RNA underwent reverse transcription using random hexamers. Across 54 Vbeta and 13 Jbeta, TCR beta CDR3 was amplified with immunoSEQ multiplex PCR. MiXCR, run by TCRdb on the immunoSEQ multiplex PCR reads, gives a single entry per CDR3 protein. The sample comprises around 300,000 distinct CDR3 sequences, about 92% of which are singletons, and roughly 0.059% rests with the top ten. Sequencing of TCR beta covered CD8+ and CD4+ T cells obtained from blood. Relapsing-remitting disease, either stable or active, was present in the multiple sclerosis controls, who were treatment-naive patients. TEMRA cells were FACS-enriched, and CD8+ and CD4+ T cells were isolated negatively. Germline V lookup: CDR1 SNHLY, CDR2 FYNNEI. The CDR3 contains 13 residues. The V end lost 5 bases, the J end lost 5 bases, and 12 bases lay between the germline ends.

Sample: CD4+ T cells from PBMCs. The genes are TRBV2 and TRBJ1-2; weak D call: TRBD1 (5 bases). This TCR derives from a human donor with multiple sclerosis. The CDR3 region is CASSRDSLYGYTF. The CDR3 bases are TGTGCCAGCAGTAGGGACTCCTTGTATGGCTACACCTTC.